This T cell receptor (beta chain) derives from a study of shared clonotypes between healthy human individuals. Study-wide results and caveats: Relative to their counterparts shared across all four donors, non-shared clonotypes exhibited diminished generation probabilities. Investigators expected sequencing depth to affect clonotype sharing among donors.

This table comes from immunoSEQ multiplex PCR, and its TCRdb copy is limited to in-frame clones, with some not included. The table records roughly 2 million clones, nearly 97% of them present only once. This clone was counted a single time. The antigen is undetermined. This CDR3 has 12 residues. The ends were cut back, 6 bases at V and 7 bases at J, with 10 bases in the middle. CDR1 and CDR2 (germline): SEHNR, FQNEAQ (reference sequence). Sequenced sample: naive CD4+ T cells sorted from blood. Noted subset: CD45RA+ positively selected. The TCR was taken from a man between 18 and 29 years old in good health. This chain links TRBV7-9 with TRBJ1-5, with D uncertain. CDR3 sequence reads: CASSHDNQPQHF. As DNA, the CDR3 is TGTGCCAGCAGTCACGATAACCAGCCCCAGCATTTT.